This TCR beta chain was captured by sequencing in a study of blood T cell repertoires in COVID-19. The wider study: COVID-19 samples collected from the United States, Italy and Spain covered acute and convalescent phases. T cells, B-cell-depleted T cells, or PBMCs supplied cDNA or gDNA.

Enrolled through a virtual design, the participants were between roughly 18 and 90 years of age and came from 24 US areas. Germline loops: CDR1 LGHDT, CDR2 YNNKEL (reference sequence). Losses at the gene ends were 0 bases for V and 4 bases for J; bases not matched to a gene: 11. The CDR3 is made up of 18 amino acids. Here immunoSEQ multiplex PCR was the method, and the copy in TCRdb shows in-frame clones only, minus some. The table shows some 180,000 clones, with 85% to 90% occurring only once. This chain links TRBV3-1 (or the pseudogene TRBV3-2) with TRBJ2-5, with TRBD2 identical over 10 bases. The clonotype originates from a woman between 40 and 55 years old in a cohort exposed to, infected with or recovered from COVID-19 (not recorded which). Sequencing was carried out using PBMCs or T cells enriched from blood (not recorded which). In DNA form, the CDR3 reads TGTGCCAGCAGCCAAGATAAGAGTAGCGGGAGGATTGCAGAGACCCAGTACTTC. Protein product: CASSQDKSSGRIAETQYF.